This TCR beta chain was profiled in a study of T cell repertoires in cytomegalovirus infection. General study results and limits: What dominated the ex vivo response were HLA-C-restricted CMV-specific TCR beta clonotypes.

CDR1 LNHDA and CDR2 SQIVND come from the germline V gene (reference sequence). The CDR3 length is 15 residues. The ends lost 4 bases at V and 8 bases at J; junction bases unmatched: 9. Concerning this clonotype: Antigen specificity is unknown.

A single record per CDR3 protein comes from TCRdb applying MiXCR to the reads. In the table there are approximately 190,000 distinct CDR3 sequences, roughly 30% of which are singletons. This receptor was obtained from a human donor in good health (CMV status not recorded). Some clones in this sample may be carry-over from other donors' samples. The chain joins TRBV19 to TRBJ1-3; 9 bases are a match to TRBD1. Sequenced: PBMCs. The CDR3 protein is CASSSRDREGDTIYF. The CDR3 nucleotides are TGTGCCAGTAGTAGCCGGGACAGGGAAGGAGACACCATATATTTT.